One and the same sample provided the 23 T cell receptor beta chains below, sequenced in a study of cytomegalovirus exposure and HLA in healthy donors. Sequencing was performed with immunoSEQ multiplex PCR; in TCRdb, only in-frame clones are kept and a portion is missing. The sample includes fewer than 150,000 clones, less than 90% of them seen just once. The specimen sequenced was PBMCs. Source of these receptors: a man aged 18 to 29 in good health and CMV-seropositive.

The rearrangement uses TRBV11-2 and TRBJ2-3; 8 bases agree with TRBD1. Per germline, CDR1 SGHAT and CDR2 FQNNGV. J gave up 0 bases and V 4 bases, and 6 bases lay outside the gene matches. CDR3 length: 16 residues. CDR3 coding DNA: TGTGCCAGCAGCTCGATAGGGACAGGCAGCACAGATACGCAGTATTTT. Its translation is CASSSIGTGSTDTQYF.

The rearrangement joins TRBV5-4 to TRBJ2-6; the match to TRBD1 covers 9 bases. J was trimmed by 0 bases and V by 1 base; bases with no gene match: 11. Germline CDR1 reads SGHNT; CDR2 reads YYREEE (reference sequence). This CDR3 has 20 residues. CDR3 region: CASSLLLGQGSDSGANVLTF. CDR3 nucleotides: TGTGCCAGCAGCTTGTTGCTGGGACAGGGCTCCGACTCTGGGGCCAACGTCCTGACTTTC.

The chain joins TRBV7-2 to TRBJ2-4, with unresolved D. The germline V gene has CDR1 SGHTA and CDR2 FQGNSA. CDR3 size: 15 residues. Trimming pared 1 base from V and 6 bases from J, leaving 13 bases between. The chain's CDR3 is CASSLGPAPGNIQYF. For the CDR3, the DNA is TGTGCCAGCAGCTTAGGACCGGCCCCGGGAAACATTCAGTACTTC.

This CDR3 reads CASSLHREPVGMNTEAFF. CDR3 in DNA: TGTGCCAGCAGCTTACACAGGGAGCCGGTTGGGATGAACACTGAAGCTTTCTTT. This chain links TRBV7-6 with TRBJ1-1; tentative D call: TRBD1 (6 bases). V was cut by 2 bases and J by 0 bases, with 19 bases left in between. The CDR3 sequence is 18 residues long. Per the germline V gene, CDR1 is SGHVS and CDR2 is FNYEAQ.

The chain joins TRBV5-4 to TRBJ2-7; 10 positions agree with TRBD1. The CDR3 runs to 16 residues. CDR1 and CDR2 (germline): SGHNT, YYREEE (reference sequence). The V segment lost 0 bases and the J segment 3 bases; nucleotides outside the gene matches: 6. The DNA for the CDR3 is TGTGCCAGCAGCTTGGTGGGACAGGGGACCGACTACGAGCAGTACTTC. Residues: CASSLVGQGTDYEQYF. The entire variable domain, with the rest obtained from reference TRBV5-4 and TRBJ2-7, is as follows: ETGVTQSPTHLIKTRGQQVTLRCSSQSGHNTVSWYQQALGQGPQFIFQYYREEENGRGNFPPRFSGLQFPNYSSELNVNALELDDSALYLCASSLVGQGTDYEQYFGPGTRLTVT.

This clone has a handful of counts. V usage is TRBV25-1 and J usage is TRBJ1-2; the D is unclear. V was cut by 4 bases and J by 8 bases, with 14 bases left in between. This CDR3 is built from 13 residues. Germline V gene sequence: CDR1 MGHDK, CDR2 SYGVNS. The CDR3 sequence: CASSVGGQGGYTF. The DNA for the CDR3 is TGTGCCAGCAGTGTTGGAGGGCAAGGGGGCTACACCTTC.

The genes are TRBV6-4 and TRBJ2-1; D gene uncertain. The V end lost 5 bases, the J end lost 9 bases, and 8 bases lay between the germline ends. The CDR3 consists of 11 residues. In germline, CDR1 is MRHNA, CDR2 SNTAGT. CDR3 sequence reads: CASSRGGEQFF. The CDR3 nucleotides are TGTGCCAGCAGTCGAGGTGGTGAGCAGTTCTTC.

The chain uses TRBV6-1 and TRBJ1-2, with a possible D match to TRBD1 (5 bases). This CDR3 is 13 amino acids long. V was trimmed by 8 bases and J by 4 bases, leaving 14 bases between them. CDR1 MNHNS and CDR2 SASEGT come from the germline V gene. This CDR3 is CASVGLSGYGYTF. The CDR3 region has the DNA TGTGCCAGCGTGGGGCTATCGGGCTATGGCTACACCTTC.

The genes are TRBV29-1 and TRBJ2-4, with 7 positions matching TRBD2. The CDR3 length is 16 residues. Germline V gene lookup returns CDR1 SQVTM and CDR2 ANQGSEA. Trimming removed 7 bases from V and 0 bases from J; junction bases left unmatched: 12. For the CDR3, the DNA is TGCAGCGCTGGAGAGCGGGGATCCCTAGCCAAAAACATTCAGTACTTC. Amino acid sequence: CSAGERGSLAKNIQYF.

The genes are TRBV5-1 and TRBJ2-7, with 10 bases lining up with TRBD2. Germline V gene lookup returns CDR1 SGHRS and CDR2 YFSETQ. V gave up 3 bases and J gave up 3 bases; unmatched junction bases: 12. The CDR3 totals 17 residues. This CDR3 is CASSWGLAGEEGYEQYF. CDR3 nucleotides: TGCGCCAGCAGCTGGGGGCTAGCGGGGGAAGAAGGCTACGAGCAGTACTTC.

The V gene is TRBV7-9, the J gene TRBJ2-3; 8 bases are shared with TRBD1. The CDR3 is 16 residues long. The J segment lost 2 bases and the V segment lost 5 bases, leaving 9 bases of the junction unmatched. The germline V gene encodes CDR1 SEHNR and CDR2 FQNEAQ (reference sequence). The CDR3 DNA is TGTGCCAGCAGCCCCCAGACAGGGGCTCTCACAGATACGCAGTATTTT. Protein: CASSPQTGALTDTQYF.

V gene TRBV4-1 combines with J gene TRBJ1-3; possible D gene TRBD1, 5 bases. The length of the CDR3 is 17 residues. CDR1 is MGHRA, CDR2 YSYEKL, per germline. Trimming shortened V by 4 bases and J by 2 bases, and 18 bases separated the two germline ends. The CDR3 nucleotides are TGCGCCAGCAGCCGACCTCAGGGAAAAGCCCCTGGAAACACCATATATTTT. It specifies CASSRPQGKAPGNTIYF.

The chain combines TRBV7-9 with TRBJ1-6; D unclear. Between the trimmed V and J ends, which lost 1 base and 0 bases, there was a span of 10 bases. Per germline, CDR1 SEHNR and CDR2 FQNEAQ (reference sequence). This CDR3 has 17 amino acids. The CDR3 loop is CASSLVVGSSYNSPLHF. CDR3 DNA sequence: TGTGCCAGCAGCTTAGTGGTGGGGAGCTCCTATAATTCACCCCTCCACTTT.

This sequence joins TRBV7-2 and TRBJ1-3; no reliable D call. The V and J ends lost 4 bases and 0 bases respectively, with 10 bases between them. The germline gives CDR1 SGHTA, CDR2 FQGNSA. This CDR3 contains 15 residues. The CDR3 protein is CASSSQASSGNTIYF. The CDR3 DNA reads as TGTGCCAGCAGCTCTCAGGCCTCCTCTGGAAACACCATATATTTT.

V is TRBV2 and J is TRBJ1-1; 7 nucleotides line up with TRBD1. V was clipped by 8 bases and J by 7 bases; unmatched bases: 10. CDR3 length: 13 amino acids. The V gene's germline CDR1 is SNHLY and CDR2 FYNNEI. The CDR3 nucleotides are TGTGCCAGCGCGAGAGGGGGCGTCTTTGAAGCTTTCTTT. Its translation is CASARGGVFEAFF.

With regard to this clone: Other DNA sequences in this specimen translate into the identical CDR3. The CDR3 coding sequence is TGTGCCAGCAGCGGACAGGGTGAGACCCAGTACTTC. Translated, it gives CASSGQGETQYF. The chain combines TRBV6-5 with TRBJ2-5; 8 nucleotides align to TRBD1. J lost 5 bases, V lost 6 bases, and 2 bases had no gene match. The CDR3 runs to 12 residues. From germline, CDR1 is MNHEY and CDR2 SVGAGI.

The chain links TRBV7-9 to TRBJ2-1; D is undetermined. V was clipped by 5 bases and J by 8 bases, with 13 bases between them. This CDR3 contains 13 residues. Germline values: CDR1 SEHNR, CDR2 FQNEAQ (reference sequence). Written as DNA, the CDR3 is TGTGCCAGCAGCCCACCCCGGTACCATGAGCAGTTCTTC. Residues: CASSPPRYHEQFF.

The V call is TRBV25-1, the J call TRBJ1-4; 10 bases map to TRBD1. J lost 6 bases, V lost 6 bases, and 7 bases had no gene match. Germline assignment: CDR1 MGHDK and CDR2 SYGVNS. The CDR3 runs to 15 residues. The CDR3 loop reads CASRTPGTGDEKLFF. The CDR3 DNA reads TGTGCCAGCAGGACACCCGGGACAGGGGATGAAAAACTGTTTTTT.

The V gene is TRBV6-5, the J gene TRBJ2-2; D is possibly TRBD1 (5 bases). The CDR3 runs 14 residues. The V end was cut by 5 bases, the J end by 3 bases, with 10 bases between. The germline V gene encodes CDR1 MNHEY and CDR2 SVGAGI. The CDR3 nucleotides are TGTGCCAGCAGTCTGGGGCAGTACACCGGGGAGCTGTTTTTT. Its protein product is CASSLGQYTGELFF.

This chain joins TRBV7-9 and TRBJ1-2; 7 positions agree with TRBD1. Per germline, CDR1 SEHNR and CDR2 FQNEAQ (reference sequence). The CDR3 has 17 amino acids. Trimming took 3 bases from V and 8 from J; bases not matched to a gene: 18. The CDR3 spells CASSFFPERQGRLGYTF. In nucleotides, the CDR3 is TGTGCCAGCAGCTTCTTTCCCGAAAGACAGGGTCGACTCGGCTACACCTTC. Combining the CDR3 with reference TRBV7-9 and TRBJ1-2 gives the whole variable domain DTGVSQNPRHKITKRGQNVTFRCDPISEHNRLYWYRQTLGQGPEFLTYFQNEAQLEKSRLLSDRFSAERPKGSFSTLEIQRTEQGDSAMYLCASSFFPERQGRLGYTFGSGTRLTVV.

This clone was picked up one time. This chain joins TRBV5-1 and TRBJ1-1; a weak D match, TRBD1 (5 bases). The CDR3 is made up of 14 amino acids. The V gene lost 0 bases and the J gene lost 4 bases, with 10 bases spanning the gap. Germline V lookup: CDR1 SGHRS, CDR2 YFSETQ. CDR3: CASSLDGGSTEAFF. CDR3 bases: TGCGCCAGCAGCTTGGATGGGGGGAGCACTGAAGCTTTCTTT.

The genes are TRBV5-6 and TRBJ2-2, with D uncertain. Germline loops: CDR1 SGHDT, CDR2 YYEEEE. The CDR3 length is 13 residues. Trimming shortened V by 4 bases and J by 1 base, and 5 bases separated the two germline ends. The CDR3 here is CASSSRNTGELFF. In DNA, the CDR3 is TGTGCCAGCAGCAGCCGGAACACCGGGGAGCTGTTTTTT.

This clone was recorded once. The chain couples TRBV28 to TRBJ2-7; a weak D match, TRBD1 (5 bases). This CDR3 has 16 amino acids. Trimming left V 5 bases short and J 0 bases short, with 17 bases between. Germline V gene data show CDR1 as MDHEN and CDR2 as SYDVKM. The CDR3 DNA follows: TGTGCCAGCAGTCTGATCACGGACAAGAGCTCCTACGAGCAGTACTTC. It translates to CASSLITDKSSYEQYF.